Listed below are T cell receptor beta chains from one sample, sequenced in a study of blood T cell repertoires in COVID-19. Sequencing used immunoSEQ multiplex PCR; TCRdb keeps in-frame clones, though not all of them. The data contain about 69,000 clones, around 91% of them singletons. The sample comprised peripheral blood. The receptors derive from a man between 50 and 59 years old with acute or convalescent COVID-19. CDR3s include the opening cysteine and the closing phenylalanine or tryptophan. A D gene is named only where the DNA matches it firmly. Only part of the rows carry a size: once, few, many, or a class if the clone is expanded.

length	V	size	D	J	DNA	CDR3
14	TRBV10-3	-	-	TRBJ1-2	TGTGCCACCCTAAGGGGTGGGATTAACTATGGCTACACCTTC	CATLRGGINYGYTF
15	TRBV10-2	-	TRBD2	TRBJ2-7	TGCGCCAGCAGTACCACTAGCGGGAGAACCTACGAGCAGTACTTC	CASSTTSGRTYEQYF
15	TRBV6-2/TRBV6-3	few	-	TRBJ1-5	TGTGCCAGCAGTTCCTGGGACTCGAGCAATCAGCCCCAGCATTTT	CASSSWDSSNQPQHF
16	TRBV11-2	-	TRBD2	TRBJ2-2	TGTGCCAGCAGCTCCCCAGCAGCGGGAGGGGGCGGGGAGCTGTTTTTT	CASSSPAAGGGGELFF
16	TRBV10-1	-	TRBD2	TRBJ2-1	TGCGCCAGCAGTGAAACCGGGACTAGCGGGAACAATGAGCAGTTCTTC	CASSETGTSGNNEQFF
13	TRBV30	once	-	TRBJ1-1	TGTGCCTTCGCAGGGGCTGTGAACACTGAAGCTTTCTTT	CAFAGAVNTEAFF
16	TRBV6-5	-	TRBD2	TRBJ2-1	TGTGCCAGCAGTTATACTCTAGCGGGCCCCTACAATGAGCAGTTCTTC	CASSYTLAGPYNEQFF
12	TRBV11-2	-	TRBD2	TRBJ2-1	TGTGCCAGCAGCTTATTGGGGGGGGAGCAGTTCTTC	CASSLLGGEQFF
14	TRBV5-8	-	-	TRBJ1-6	TGTGCCAGCAGCTTTACCTACGAGTTCGCACCCCTCCACTTT	CASSFTYEFAPLHF
14	TRBV18	-	TRBD1	TRBJ2-5	TGTGCCAGCTCCCAGACAGGGGGCACGGGGACCCAGTACTTC	CASSQTGGTGTQYF
14	TRBV5-5	-	TRBD1	TRBJ2-3	TGTGCCAGCAGCCCAACCGGGACAGCAGATACGCAGTATTTT	CASSPTGTADTQYF
13	TRBV18	-	TRBD1	TRBJ1-6	TGTGCCAGCTCACGGGACAGGGATTCACCCCTCCACTTT	CASSRDRDSPLHF
15	TRBV18	-	-	TRBJ2-1	TGTGCCAGCTCACCACAGCAGGCCGGGGACAATGAGCAGTTCTTC	CASSPQQAGDNEQFF
18	TRBV2	-	TRBD1	TRBJ2-3	TGTGCCAGCAGTGGGGGTTCTCAGGGGGCGCGGGGCACAGATACGCAGTATTTT	CASSGGSQGARGTDTQYF
12	TRBV2	-	-	TRBJ2-7	TGTGCCAGCAGCCTATTATCCTACGAGCAGTACTTC	CASSLLSYEQYF
17	TRBV3-1/TRBV3-2	once	TRBD2	TRBJ2-1	TGTGCCAGCAGCCGACGGACTAGCGGGAGGGGGTACAATGAGCAGTTCTTC	CASSRRTSGRGYNEQFF
14	TRBV6-4	few	-	TRBJ2-2	TGTGCCAGCAGTGAGAGAGTTTACACCGGGGAGCTGTTTTTT	CASSERVYTGELFF
15	TRBV6-5	-	-	TRBJ2-3	TGTGCCAGCAGTTACTCGACAGGTAGCACAGATACGCAGTATTTT	CASSYSTGSTDTQYF
16	TRBV3-1/TRBV3-2	-	-	TRBJ1-6	TGTGCCAGCAGCCAAGAGTTCGGGGGGGCAGATTTGTCCCTCCACTTT	CASSQEFGGADLSLHF
13	TRBV15	-	-	TRBJ2-1	TGTGCCACCAGCCAGGGCAGCAACAATGAGCAGTTCTTC	CATSQGSNNEQFF
15	TRBV21-1	once	-	TRBJ1-1	TGTGCCAGCAGCCTCAGCTGGAGGCTGAACACTGAAGCTTTCTTT	CASSLSWRLNTEAFF
14	TRBV19	-	-	TRBJ1-5	TGTGCCAGTAGTATCGGAGGGGTCGGTCAGCCCCAGCATTTT	CASSIGGVGQPQHF
15	TRBV7-2	few	TRBD1	TRBJ1-2	TGTGCCAGCAGCTCCGGACAGGGCGCTAACTATGGCTACACCTTC	CASSSGQGANYGYTF
15	TRBV18	-	TRBD1	TRBJ2-3	TGTGCCAGCTCAACCCGGGACAGGGGCACAGATACGCAGTATTTT	CASSTRDRGTDTQYF
16	TRBV5-3	-	TRBD2	TRBJ2-1	TGTGCCAGAAATGGGGGCCCGACTAGCGGGAGCAATGAGCAGTTCTTC	CARNGGPTSGSNEQFF
16	TRBV7-8	-	-	TRBJ2-3	TGTGCCAGCAGCTTAGGCGGCGGGGATAGCACAGATACGCAGTATTTT	CASSLGGGDSTDTQYF
14	TRBV2	-	-	TRBJ1-2	TGTGCCAGCAGTGAGGGGGGTTCTGACTATGGCTACACCTTC	CASSEGGSDYGYTF
15	TRBV6-5	-	TRBD1	TRBJ2-4	TGTGCCAGCAGTACCCTGACAGGGGTCAAAAACATTCAGTACTTC	CASSTLTGVKNIQYF
15	TRBV19	-	TRBD2	TRBJ2-7	TGTGCCAGTAGTACTAGCGGGACCAAAGCCCGCGAGCAGTACTTC	CASSTSGTKAREQYF
15	TRBV11-2	-	TRBD1	TRBJ2-7	TGTGCCAGCAGCTTAGCTTCGGGACAGAAGTACGAGCAGTACTTC	CASSLASGQKYEQYF
15	TRBV5-1	-	TRBD2	TRBJ2-1	TGCGCCAGCAGCATAATAGCGGGAGGAGGCGATGAGCAGTTCTTC	CASSIIAGGGDEQFF
13	TRBV13	-	TRBD2	TRBJ2-1	TGTGCCAGCACTGCGGGAGGGTACAATGAGCAGTTCTTC	CASTAGGYNEQFF
13	TRBV5-1	-	TRBD2	TRBJ2-5	TGCGCCAGCAGCTCCGGGGGAGGGGAGACCCAGTACTTC	CASSSGGGETQYF
16	TRBV10-3	-	TRBD2	TRBJ2-1	TGTGCCATCAGTGAGTCGTCGCTAGCGGGAGGCCCTGAGCAGTTCTTC	CAISESSLAGGPEQFF